This TCR beta chain was sequenced for a study of PD-L1 blockade in urothelial cancer. J lost 7 bases, V lost 7 bases, and 12 bases had no gene match. The germline V gene has CDR1 MDHEN and CDR2 SYDVKM. The CDR3 has 15 residues. Time point reported: pretreatment peripheral blood. Some clones are missing from TCRdb's copy, which holds only in-frame ones; the method was immunoSEQ multiplex PCR. Counted here are around 130,000 clones, roughly 80% occurring once; the ten biggest clones make up about 2.9%. This rearrangement joins TRBV28 to TRBJ2-1; 8 bases match TRBD1. The sample here was PBMCs, taken around atezolizumab (anti-PD-L1) treatment. This receptor was obtained from a man aged 50 or older with urothelial cancer. Here the CDR3 DNA reads TGTGCCAGCACCTCAGAGGACAGGGCCGTAAATGAGCAGTTCTTC. This translates into CASTSEDRAVNEQFF.